Listed here is a single TCR beta chain. This entry is derived from a study of blood T cell repertoires in COVID-19. Study details: From T cells, B-cell-depleted T cells, or PBMCs came the material, which was cDNA or gDNA.

The V segment lost 5 bases and the J segment 0 bases; nucleotides outside the gene matches: 5. The CDR3 is 14 amino acids. Germline-derived CDR1 and CDR2 are SGHDT and YYEEEE. In the original workflow: It was from reference gene primer amplification that nucleated cell counts were estimated. Sequenced by immunoSEQ multiplex PCR; TCRdb stores in-frame clones only, minus some. The V and J calls and the clone size are those of that table, but D and trimming were determined from the DNA. The sample consists of 100,000 to 150,000 clones, around nine tenths of them appearing once. Participants reported their clinical history, and cohort assignment relied on those reports. Among Cohort 3 donors, those recovered had two negative PCRs, clearance, or symptom resolution.

The sample taken for sequencing was PBMCs or T cells enriched from blood (not recorded which). The clonotype comes from a woman between 50 and 59 years old who had recovered from COVID-19. The chain is built from TRBV5-6 and TRBJ2-7, with 7 bases identical to TRBD1. Here the CDR3 reads CASRGQESSYEQYF. For the CDR3, the DNA is TGTGCCAGCAGAGGACAGGAGAGCTCCTACGAGCAGTACTTC.